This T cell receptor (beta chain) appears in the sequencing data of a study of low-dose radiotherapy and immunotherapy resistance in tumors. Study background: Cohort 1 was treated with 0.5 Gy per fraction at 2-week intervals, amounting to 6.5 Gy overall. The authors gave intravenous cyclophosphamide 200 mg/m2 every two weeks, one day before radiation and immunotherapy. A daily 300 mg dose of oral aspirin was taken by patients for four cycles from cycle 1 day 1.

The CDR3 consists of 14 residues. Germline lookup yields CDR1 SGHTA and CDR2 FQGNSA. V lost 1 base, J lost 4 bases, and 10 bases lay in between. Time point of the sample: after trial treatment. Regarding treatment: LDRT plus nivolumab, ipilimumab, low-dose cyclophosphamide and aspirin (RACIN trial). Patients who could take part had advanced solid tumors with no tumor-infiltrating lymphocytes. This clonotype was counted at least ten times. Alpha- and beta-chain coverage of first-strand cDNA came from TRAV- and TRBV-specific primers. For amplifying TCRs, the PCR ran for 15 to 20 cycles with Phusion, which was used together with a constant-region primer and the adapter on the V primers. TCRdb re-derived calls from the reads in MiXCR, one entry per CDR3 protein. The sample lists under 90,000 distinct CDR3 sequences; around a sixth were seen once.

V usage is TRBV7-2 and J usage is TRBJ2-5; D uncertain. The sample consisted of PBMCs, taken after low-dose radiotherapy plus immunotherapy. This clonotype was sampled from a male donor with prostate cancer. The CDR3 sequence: CASSLGGPGETQYF. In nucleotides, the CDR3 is TGTGCCAGCAGCTTAGGTGGGCCGGGAGAGACCCAGTACTTC.